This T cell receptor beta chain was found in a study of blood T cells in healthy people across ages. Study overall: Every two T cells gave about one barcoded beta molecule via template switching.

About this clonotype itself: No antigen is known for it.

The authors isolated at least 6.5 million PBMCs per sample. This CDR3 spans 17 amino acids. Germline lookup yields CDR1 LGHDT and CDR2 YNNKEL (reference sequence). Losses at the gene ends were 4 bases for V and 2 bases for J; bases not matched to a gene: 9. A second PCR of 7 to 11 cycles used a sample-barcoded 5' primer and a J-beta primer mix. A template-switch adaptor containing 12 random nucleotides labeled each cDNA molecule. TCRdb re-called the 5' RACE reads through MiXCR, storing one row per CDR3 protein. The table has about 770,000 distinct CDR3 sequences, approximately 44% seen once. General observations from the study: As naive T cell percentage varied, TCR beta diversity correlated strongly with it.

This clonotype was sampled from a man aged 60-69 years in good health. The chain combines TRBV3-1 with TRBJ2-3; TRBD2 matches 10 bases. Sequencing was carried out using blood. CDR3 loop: CASSPGVAGGLTDTQYF. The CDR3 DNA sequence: TGTGCCAGCAGCCCCGGGGTAGCGGGGGGCCTCACAGATACGCAGTATTTT.